This TCR beta chain originates from a study of shared clonotypes between healthy human individuals. Terminally differentiated effector memory CD45RA+ cells were left out of the naive CD8 fraction, which was CD45RO-negative and positively selected for CCR7. Original methodology: As immunoSEQ supplied junction-only sequences (without quality scores), filtering differed. The method was immunoSEQ multiplex PCR; TCRdb's version includes in-frame clones alone and lacks a portion of them. The V and J calls and clone size were taken over from that table, and D and trimming were inferred from the DNA. Among about 820,000 clones listed, roughly 92% were seen once. This TCR was recovered from a man aged 25-40 years in good health. Material for sequencing was naive CD8+ T cells sorted from blood.

CDR3 in DNA: TGTGCCAGCAGCTTCCCCGGAGTAGCGGGAGTCTACGAGCAGTACTTC. Translating it yields CASSFPGVAGVYEQYF. The V call is TRBV7-9, the J call TRBJ2-7; 9 bases match TRBD2. V lost 3 bases to trimming and J lost 3 bases; unmatched junction nucleotides: 9. CDR3 length: 16 amino acids. CDR1 is SEHNR and CDR2 is FQNEAQ in the germline V gene (reference sequence).